These 6 T cell receptor beta chains share one sample of origin, sequenced in a study of blood T cell repertoires in COVID-19. The method was immunoSEQ multiplex PCR; TCRdb's version includes in-frame clones alone and lacks a portion of them. In the table there are some 74,000 clones, approximately 87% of which are singletons. The sequenced sample consisted of peripheral blood. The receptors were sampled from a woman over 75 with acute or convalescent COVID-19.

The chain has TRBV2 and TRBJ1-1; 7 positions match TRBD1. The CDR3 runs to 14 residues. CDR1 is SNHLY, CDR2 FYNNEI, per germline. V trimming: 2 bases; J trimming: 5 bases; junction bases outside the gene matches: 5. CDR3 sequence reads: CASSEQGGLTEAFF. In DNA, the CDR3 is TGTGCCAGCAGTGAACAGGGGGGATTAACTGAAGCTTTCTTT.

The chain links TRBV6-5 to TRBJ1-1; D is unresolved. Germline V gene sequence: CDR1 MNHEY, CDR2 SVGAGI. V lost 0 bases and J 11 bases, leaving 10 bases between the germline ends. The CDR3 is made up of 12 amino acids. The CDR3 loop is CASSYSGGTAFF. The CDR3 DNA follows: TGTGCCAGCAGTTACTCGGGAGGAACCGCTTTCTTT.

This CDR3 is CASSEAGGRTNEKLFF. The CDR3 DNA is TGTGCCAGCAGTGAAGCCGGGGGTAGGACTAATGAAAAACTGTTTTTT. The chain employs TRBV2 and TRBJ1-4; D may be TRBD1 (5 bases). Germline V gives CDR1 SNHLY, CDR2 FYNNEI. The CDR3 runs to 16 residues. V was pared by 0 bases and J by 2 bases, with 10 bases between.

This clone was seen just once. The rearrangement uses TRBV4-1 and TRBJ2-1; TRBD2 might be the D (6 bases). V lost 0 bases to trimming and J lost 6 bases, with 18 bases between them. CDR1 is MGHRA, CDR2 YSYEKL, per germline. The CDR3 sequence is 17 residues long. The CDR3 sequence is CASSQDTGTRPPNEQFF. The CDR3 nucleotides are TGCGCCAGCAGCCAAGATACCGGGACTCGGCCCCCCAATGAGCAGTTCTTC.

With regard to this clone: This same CDR3 is encoded by further DNA sequences in the sample. V and J are TRBV7-3 and TRBJ2-2; possibly TRBD1 for D (6 bases). Between the trimmed V and J ends, which lost 5 bases and 1 base, there was a span of 8 bases. Looked up from germline, CDR1 is SGHTA and CDR2 is FQGTGA. This CDR3 has 14 residues. The CDR3 loop is CASSQTGNTGELFF. The CDR3 bases are TGTGCCAGCAGCCAGACAGGGAACACCGGGGAGCTGTTTTTT.

The chain recombines TRBV29-1 with TRBJ1-4; 7 positions agree with TRBD1. This CDR3 contains 16 residues. Germline trimming cut 8 bases from V and 6 bases from J; bases unmatched to any gene: 18. CDR1 and CDR2 from the germline V gene are SQVTM and ANQGSEA. The CDR3 region is CSPELGQAILDEKLFF. DNA of the CDR3: TGCAGCCCCGAGTTAGGACAGGCGATTCTTGATGAAAAACTGTTTTTT.